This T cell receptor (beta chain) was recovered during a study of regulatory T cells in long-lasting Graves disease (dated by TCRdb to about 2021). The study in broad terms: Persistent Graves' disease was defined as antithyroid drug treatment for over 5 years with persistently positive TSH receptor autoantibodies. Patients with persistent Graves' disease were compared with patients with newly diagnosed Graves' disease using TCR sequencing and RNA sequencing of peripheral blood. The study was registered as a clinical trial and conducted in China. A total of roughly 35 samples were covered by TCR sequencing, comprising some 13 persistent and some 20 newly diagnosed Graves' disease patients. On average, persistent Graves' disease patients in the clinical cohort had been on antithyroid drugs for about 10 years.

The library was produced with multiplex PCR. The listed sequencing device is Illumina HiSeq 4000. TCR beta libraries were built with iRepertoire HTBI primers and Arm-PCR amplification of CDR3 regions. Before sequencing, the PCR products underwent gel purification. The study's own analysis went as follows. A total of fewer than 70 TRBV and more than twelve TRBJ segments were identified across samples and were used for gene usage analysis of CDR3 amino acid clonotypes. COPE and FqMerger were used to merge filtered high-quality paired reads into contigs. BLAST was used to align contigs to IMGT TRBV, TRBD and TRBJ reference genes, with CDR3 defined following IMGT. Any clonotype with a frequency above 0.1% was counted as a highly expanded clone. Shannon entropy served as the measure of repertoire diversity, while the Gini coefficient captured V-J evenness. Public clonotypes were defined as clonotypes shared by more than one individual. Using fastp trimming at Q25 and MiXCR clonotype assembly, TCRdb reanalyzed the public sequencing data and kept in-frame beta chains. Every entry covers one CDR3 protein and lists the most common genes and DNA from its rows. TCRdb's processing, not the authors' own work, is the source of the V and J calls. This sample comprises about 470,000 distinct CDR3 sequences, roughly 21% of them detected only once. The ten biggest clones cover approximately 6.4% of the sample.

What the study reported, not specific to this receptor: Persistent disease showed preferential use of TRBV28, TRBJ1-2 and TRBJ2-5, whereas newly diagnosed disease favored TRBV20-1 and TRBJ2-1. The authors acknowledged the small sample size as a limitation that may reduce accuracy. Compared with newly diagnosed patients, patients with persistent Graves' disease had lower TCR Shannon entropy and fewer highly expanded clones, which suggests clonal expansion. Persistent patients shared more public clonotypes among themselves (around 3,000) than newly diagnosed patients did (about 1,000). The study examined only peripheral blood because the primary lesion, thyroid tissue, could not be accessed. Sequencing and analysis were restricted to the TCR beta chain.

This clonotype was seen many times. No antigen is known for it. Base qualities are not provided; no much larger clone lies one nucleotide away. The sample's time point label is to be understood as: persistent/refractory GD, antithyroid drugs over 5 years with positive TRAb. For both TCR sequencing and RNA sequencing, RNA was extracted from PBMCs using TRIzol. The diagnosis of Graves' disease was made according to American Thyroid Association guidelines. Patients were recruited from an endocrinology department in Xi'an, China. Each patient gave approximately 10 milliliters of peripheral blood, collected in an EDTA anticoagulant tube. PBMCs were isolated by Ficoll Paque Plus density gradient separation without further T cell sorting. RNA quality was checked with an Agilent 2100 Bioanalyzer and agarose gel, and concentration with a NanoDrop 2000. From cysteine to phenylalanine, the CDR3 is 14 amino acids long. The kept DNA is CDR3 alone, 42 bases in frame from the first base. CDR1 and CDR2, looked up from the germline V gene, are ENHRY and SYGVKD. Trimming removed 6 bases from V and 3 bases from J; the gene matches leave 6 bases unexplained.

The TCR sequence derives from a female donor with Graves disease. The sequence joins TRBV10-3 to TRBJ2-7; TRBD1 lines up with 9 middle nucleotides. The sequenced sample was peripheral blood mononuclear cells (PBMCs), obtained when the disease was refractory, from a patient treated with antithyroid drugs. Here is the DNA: TGTGCCATCAGCGATGGACAGGGGAACTACGAGCAGTACTTC. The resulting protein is CAISDGQGNYEQYF.